These 7 T cell receptor beta chains were sequenced from one sample in a study of tumor-infiltrating lymphocytes in primary liver carcinoma. Synthesis of TCR beta cDNA was carried out from 500 ng total RNA with a constant-region primer. It was through three nested multiplex PCR rounds of slightly modified ARM-PCR that TCR beta libraries arose. It was with TRBV1-TRBV30 forward primers and a C-beta reverse primer that the first two PCR rounds were run, at about 10 cycles each. TCRdb passed the multiplex PCR reads through MiXCR, listing each CDR3 protein once. The sample shows 52,000 or so distinct CDR3 sequences, around 77% of them seen only once. The source material, roughly 18-30 mg of unsorted bulk tissue, was used to co-extract RNA and DNA. The sequenced sample consisted of liver tumor tissue from sampling region 5. Subset specified: tumor region T5, tumor centre. The receptors come from a man in his forties or fifties with primary liver carcinoma and hepatitis B virus infection.

This clonotype showed up many times. The chain combines TRBV7-9 with TRBJ1-1; 8 bases match TRBD1. Looked up from germline, CDR1 is SEHNR and CDR2 is FQNEAQ (reference sequence). J was trimmed by 3 bases and V by 3 bases; bases with no gene match: 0. This CDR3 is 13 amino acids long. The CDR3 reads CASSLTGDTEAFF. CDR3 sequence (DNA): TGTGCCAGCAGCTTGACAGGGGACACTGAAGCTTTCTTT.

Regarding this clonotype: One end of the junction is discordant with germline, which a read error may explain. This chain connects TRBV11-1 to TRBJ2-1; a weak D match, TRBD2 (6 bases). Germline V gene data show CDR1 as SGHAT and CDR2 as FQDESV (reference sequence). The CDR3 consists of 13 residues. The CDR3 reads CDSSAGRPNEQFF. The CDR3 DNA follows: TGTGACAGCAGCGCGGGAAGGCCGAATGAGCAATTCTTC.

Concerning this clonotype: The junction shows a germline mismatch at one end, possibly a read error. This chain joins TRBV4-3 and TRBJ1-1; D gene uncertain. CDR1 and CDR2 (germline): LGHNA, YSLEER. The CDR3 sequence is 14 residues long. CDR3 in amino acids: CASSHPDQNTEAFF. CDR3 DNA: TGCGCCAGCAGCCACCCCGACCAGAACACTGAGGCTTTCTTT.

On this clonotype itself: This may be a read error, as it is one base from a much larger clone. It is unclear where the CDR3 begins or ends on the DNA, so no DNA is shown, and the CDR3 is as TCRdb lists it. The chain employs TRBV4-2 and TRBJ1-2. 14 amino acids form the CDR3, both terminal residues included. In germline, CDR1 is LGHNA, CDR2 YNFKEQ. The CDR3: CAGSALNGNYGCTF.

This clonotype is medium-sized by share. This chain connects TRBV4-3 to TRBJ2-5, with D perhaps matching TRBD2 (5 bases). Germline loops: CDR1 LGHNA, CDR2 YSLEER. V lost 1 base and J 1 base, leaving 10 bases between the germline ends. This CDR3 has 15 residues. As DNA, the CDR3 is TGCGCCAGCAGCCAAGGAGCGGCTATCCAAGAGACCCAGTACTTC. Translated, it gives CASSQGAAIQETQYF.

This chain links TRBV28 with TRBJ1-5; D is undetermined. V was trimmed by 6 bases and J by 4 bases, leaving 16 bases between them. The CDR3 is 15 residues long. CDR1 is MDHEN, CDR2 SYDVKM, per germline. The CDR3 region has the DNA TGTGCCAGCAGCCCACATCCTTATAGTAATCAGCCCCAGCATTTT. Translated: CASSPHPYSNQPQHF.

Of note for this clonotype: The junction departs from the called germline gene at one end, perhaps through a read error. The rearrangement joins TRBV29-1 to TRBJ1-5, with D perhaps TRBD1 (5 bases). The CDR3 is made up of 13 amino acids. Germline V gene data show CDR1 as SQVTM and CDR2 as ANQGSEA. Written as DNA, the CDR3 is TGTAGCGTCGCGGCCGGGGCAGATCTGCCCCAGCATTTT. Its translation is CSVAAGADLPQHF.